These 20 T cell receptor beta chains were all obtained from the same sample, sequenced in a study of shared clonotypes between healthy human individuals. Clones were sequenced by immunoSEQ multiplex PCR, and TCRdb holds only the in-frame ones, with some missing. The repertoire consists of about 1.4 million clones, with around 95% occurring once and the leading ten covering roughly 1.1%. The source material was naive CD4+ T cells sorted from blood. Indicated subset: CD45RA+ positively selected. The receptors were sampled from a man younger than 40 in good health.

This clone was seen a single time. The chain couples TRBV28 to TRBJ2-3; D is unclear. Per germline, CDR1 MDHEN and CDR2 SYDVKM. Trimming cost V 6 bases and J 4 bases, with 14 bases left between them. The CDR3 loop spans 14 amino acids. CDR3 nucleotide sequence: TGTGCCAGCAGCAACAGCGATACTCCAGATACGCAGTATTTT. This gives the protein CASSNSDTPDTQYF.

The chain combines TRBV6-1 with TRBJ1-2; D may be TRBD1 (6 bases). V was clipped by 7 bases and J by 2 bases, with 11 bases between them. Germline V CDR1 and CDR2: MNHNS, SASEGT. The CDR3 consists of 13 residues. The CDR3 coding sequence is TGTGCCAGCACCGTCGACAGGAACTATGGCTACACCTTC. This encodes CASTVDRNYGYTF.

The chain recombines TRBV5-4 with TRBJ2-7; D is possibly TRBD1 or TRBD2 (5 bases each). The germline gives CDR1 SGHNT, CDR2 YYREEE (reference sequence). The ends were cut back, 6 bases at V and 4 bases at J, with 20 bases in the middle. The CDR3 has 15 residues. The CDR3 region is CASTPGRSGFYEQYF. The CDR3 DNA sequence: TGTGCCAGCACCCCGGGACGGTCGGGGTTTTACGAGCAGTACTTC.

The chain is built from TRBV29-1 and TRBJ2-1; TRBD1 agrees at 12 bases. From germline, CDR1 is SQVTM and CDR2 ANQGSEA. This CDR3 spans 14 amino acids. Trimming at V came to 5 bases and at J to 9 bases, leaving 8 bases not matched to a gene. The CDR3 loop reads CSVKPGQGAFEQFF. CDR3 in DNA: TGCAGCGTTAAACCGGGACAGGGGGCTTTTGAGCAGTTCTTC.

DNA of the CDR3: TGTGCCAGCTCACCGACGGGAGGGAAAAGGAACACTGAAGCTTTCTTT. Residues: CASSPTGGKRNTEAFF. This chain links TRBV18 with TRBJ1-1; no firm D call. Per the germline V gene, CDR1 is KGHSH and CDR2 is LQKENI. This CDR3 region has 16 residues. The V and J ends lost 3 bases and 1 base respectively, with 15 bases between them.

The chain combines TRBV5-4 with TRBJ2-3, with 8 bases matching TRBD2. With 3 bases clipped from V and 1 base from J, the junction kept 7 bases outside the gene matches. The CDR3 is 16 residues long. CDR1 SGHNT and CDR2 YYREEE come from the germline V gene (reference sequence). CDR3 bases: TGTGCCAGCAGCTCCCCGGGAGGGAGGGGCACAGATACGCAGTATTTT. Its translation: CASSSPGGRGTDTQYF.

This clone appeared once. The chain employs TRBV29-1 and TRBJ2-5; D not resolved. V shed 2 bases and J shed 9 bases, with 19 bases lying between them. The germline V gene has CDR1 SQVTM and CDR2 ANQGSEA. This CDR3 region has 14 residues. CDR3 region: CSVEPPQALWAQYF. CDR3 nucleotides: TGCAGCGTTGAACCCCCCCAGGCCCTGTGGGCCCAGTACTTC.

The chain couples TRBV5-1 to TRBJ2-3; weak D call: TRBD2 (6 bases). V lost 4 bases to trimming and J lost 2 bases, with 20 bases between them. The CDR3 extends over 17 amino acids. Germline V lookup: CDR1 SGHRS, CDR2 YFSETQ. The CDR3, as DNA: TGCGCCAGCAGCCTGGGTTGGGACTCCCCCTCCACAGATACGCAGTATTTT. It codes for CASSLGWDSPSTDTQYF.

This clone was found a few times. The V gene is TRBV5-1, the J gene TRBJ2-5; D uncertain. From germline, CDR1 is SGHRS and CDR2 YFSETQ. Between the trimmed V and J ends, which lost 3 bases and 5 bases, there was a span of 11 bases. The CDR3 runs 13 residues. This CDR3 reads CASSSGVRETQYF. CDR3 nucleotide sequence: TGCGCCAGCAGCTCAGGAGTGAGGGAGACCCAGTACTTC.

This chain uses TRBV6-1 with TRBJ2-5; no firm D call. The CDR3 spans 15 residues. Germline V gene data show CDR1 as MNHNS and CDR2 as SASEGT. Between the trimmed V and J ends, which lost 0 bases and 1 base, there was a span of 9 bases. CDR3 sequence: CASSEAWQIQETQYF. The CDR3 coding sequence is TGTGCCAGCAGTGAAGCCTGGCAGATCCAAGAGACCCAGTACTTC.

The chain employs TRBV28 and TRBJ2-1, with 7 bases matching TRBD2. The CDR3 length is 15 residues. The germline V gene has CDR1 MDHEN and CDR2 SYDVKM. With V trimmed by 5 bases and J by 5 bases, 9 bases remained unmatched. CDR3 loop: CASSPSGTLNNEQFF. In DNA, the CDR3 is TGTGCCAGCAGTCCAAGCGGGACTTTAAACAATGAGCAGTTCTTC. Full variable domain (rest looked up from reference TRBV28 and TRBJ2-1): DVKVTQSSRYLVKRTGEKVFLECVQDMDHENMFWYRQDPGLGLRLIYFSYDVKMKEKGDIPEGYSVSREKKERFSLILESASTNQTSMYLCASSPSGTLNNEQFFGPGTRLTVL.

Details on this clone: At one boundary the junction diverges from the germline segment, which might be a read error. The chain couples TRBV15 to TRBJ1-5, with D tentatively TRBD1 (6 bases). The CDR3 totals 14 residues. Germline CDR1 is LNHNV and CDR2 is YYDKDF (reference sequence). The CDR3 sequence: CATSRAGTPQSQHF. CDR3 coding DNA: TGTGCCACCAGCAGAGCCGGGACACCTCAGTCCCAGCATTTT. Filled out from reference TRBV15 and TRBJ1-5, the complete variable domain reads DAMVIQNPRYQVTQFGKPVTLSCSQTLNHNVMYWYQQKSSQAPKLLFHYYDKDFNNEADTPDNFQSRRPNTSFCFLDIRSPGLGDTAMYLCATSRAGTPQSQHFGDGTRLSIL.

A remark on this clone: The identical CDR3 is also encoded by other nucleotide sequences in the sample. The V call is TRBV18, the J call TRBJ2-1; 9 positions agree with TRBD2. Trimming removed 0 bases from V and 1 base from J; junction bases left unmatched: 1. Germline-derived CDR1 and CDR2 are KGHSH and LQKENI. The CDR3 length is 16 residues. CDR3 nucleotides: TGTGCCAGCTCACCACCCCTAGCGGGGTCCTACAATGAGCAGTTCTTC. It yields the protein CASSPPLAGSYNEQFF.

This chain joins TRBV2 and TRBJ2-1, with 8 bases aligning to TRBD1. V shed 11 bases and J 13 bases; nucleotides not matched to a gene: 10. Germline CDR1 reads SNHLY; CDR2 reads FYNNEI. The CDR3 length is 11 residues. CDR3 in amino acids: CAGNRGIDQFF. The CDR3 DNA reads TGTGCCGGCAACAGGGGGATCGATCAGTTCTTC.

The chain has TRBV20-1 and TRBJ2-7; unclear D gene. In germline, CDR1 is DFQATT, CDR2 SNEGSKA (reference sequence). The CDR3 sequence is 10 residues long. This chain's CDR3 is CAVALYEQYF. The CDR3 DNA reads as TGCGCAGTGGCCCTATACGAGCAGTACTTC.

The chain couples TRBV25-1 to TRBJ2-7; TRBD2 matches at 8 bases. Germline CDR1 MGHDK, CDR2 SYGVNS. J gave up 4 bases and V 4 bases, and 12 bases lay outside the gene matches. This CDR3 comprises 16 residues. The CDR3 sequence: CASSGLSGRSSYEQYF. CDR3 sequence (DNA): TGTGCCAGCAGTGGGCTCAGCGGGAGAAGTTCTTACGAGCAGTACTTC.

The CDR3: CASSHTGADGYTF. Written as DNA, the CDR3 is TGCGCCAGCAGTCACACAGGGGCGGATGGCTACACCTTC. V usage is TRBV23-1 and J usage is TRBJ1-2; 7 bases are a match to TRBD1. TRBV23-1 is treated as an ORF (open reading frame) with a function not yet certain. J was trimmed by 6 bases and V by 3 bases; bases with no gene match: 4. The CDR3 is made up of 13 amino acids.

The genes are TRBV11-2 and TRBJ1-2, with TRBD1 matching over 8 bases. CDR3 size: 16 residues. CDR1 and CDR2 from the germline V gene are SGHAT and FQNNGV. J was trimmed by 2 bases and V by 2 bases; bases with no gene match: 7. The CDR3: CASSLLGQGGNYGYTF. The CDR3 DNA follows: TGTGCCAGCAGCTTACTCGGACAGGGAGGGAACTATGGCTACACCTTC. Supplemented by reference TRBV11-2 and TRBJ1-2, the full variable domain reads EAGVAQSPRYKIIEKRQSVAFWCNPISGHATLYWYQQILGQGPKLLIQFQNNGVVDDSQLPKDRFSAERLKGVDSTLKIQPAKLEDSAVYLCASSLLGQGGNYGYTFGSGTRLTVV.

The chain employs TRBV10-2 and TRBJ2-5, with 8 bases fitting TRBD2. After removal of 4 bases from V and 4 bases from J, the junction contained 8 bases not matched to a gene. The length of the CDR3 is 15 residues. Germline V gene lookup returns CDR1 WSHSY and CDR2 SAAADI. The CDR3 loop reads CASSVTLSGRETQYF. DNA of the CDR3: TGCGCCAGCAGTGTAACCCTAAGCGGGAGAGAGACCCAGTACTTC.

The chain is built from TRBV7-2 and TRBJ2-7, with D perhaps matching TRBD1 (6 bases). This CDR3 has 14 amino acids. Trimming stripped 6 bases from V and 0 bases from J, with 12 bases between. CDR1 is SGHTA, CDR2 FQGNSA, per germline. CDR3 in DNA: TGTGCCAGCAGGGCTGGACAGAGCTCCTACGAGCAGTACTTC. Protein product: CASRAGQSSYEQYF.